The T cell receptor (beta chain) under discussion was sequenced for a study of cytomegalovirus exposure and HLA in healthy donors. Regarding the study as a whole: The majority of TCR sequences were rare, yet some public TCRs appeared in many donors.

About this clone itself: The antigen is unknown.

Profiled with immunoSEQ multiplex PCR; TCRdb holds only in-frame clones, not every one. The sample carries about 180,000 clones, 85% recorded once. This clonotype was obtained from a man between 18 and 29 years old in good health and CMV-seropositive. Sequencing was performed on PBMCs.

This CDR3 is CASSEEGILPHSNQPQHF. CDR3 bases: TGTGCCAGCAGTGAGGAGGGGATTTTGCCACACAGCAATCAGCCCCAGCATTTT. The genes are TRBV28 and TRBJ1-5; tentative D call: TRBD1 (5 bases). This CDR3 comprises 18 residues. Germline-derived CDR1 and CDR2 are MDHEN and SYDVKM. Trimming took 5 bases from V and 1 from J, leaving 21 bases between them.